The 6 T cell receptor beta chains presented below share a single source sample, sequenced in a study of blood T cell repertoires in COVID-19. Profiling relied on immunoSEQ multiplex PCR, and the TCRdb table lists in-frame clones only, not all of them. This table holds fewer than 200,000 clones, about 88% found once. Sequencing was done on a sample of PBMCs or T cells enriched from blood (not recorded which). These receptors were obtained from a human donor with acute COVID-19. The donor label of this sample is uncertain.

This chain joins TRBV4-2 and TRBJ2-5, with TRBD2 matching over 11 bases. This CDR3 has 16 amino acids. J lost 5 bases, V lost 1 base, and 6 bases had no gene match. Germline V gives CDR1 LGHNA, CDR2 YNFKEQ. In DNA form, the CDR3 reads TGTGCCAGCAGCCAAGGTAGCGGGGGGGCCTGGGAGACCCAGTACTTC. Its translation is CASSQGSGGAWETQYF.

The chain has TRBV6-5 and TRBJ2-3; D unresolved. Trimming shortened V by 6 bases and J by 1 base, and 8 bases separated the two germline ends. The CDR3 is 13 amino acids. Germline V gene sequence: CDR1 MNHEY, CDR2 SVGAGI. CDR3 nucleotide sequence: TGTGCCAGCAGCCCCGCAGGCACAGATACGCAGTATTTT. Residues: CASSPAGTDTQYF.

The rearrangement uses TRBV29-1 and TRBJ1-2; D possibly corresponds to TRBD1 (5 bases). The CDR3 runs to 12 residues. Trimming stripped 1 base from V and 4 bases from J, with 7 bases between. Germline-derived CDR1 and CDR2 are SQVTM and ANQGSEA. The DNA for the CDR3 is TGCAGCGTTGAAGGGCAGGGCTATGGCTACACCTTC. It is translated as CSVEGQGYGYTF.

The chain joins TRBV3-1 (or the pseudogene TRBV3-2) to TRBJ1-6; TRBD1 might be the D (5 bases). CDR3 size: 14 residues. V was pared by 0 bases and J by 14 bases, with 14 bases between. CDR1 and CDR2 (germline): LGHDT, YNNKEL (reference sequence). The CDR3 bases are TGTGCCAGCAGCCAAGATGTGGGGCCACCGGCCCTCCACTTT. Residues: CASSQDVGPPALHF.

Regarding this clone: Sequence at one end of the junction differs from germline and may be a read error. This chain links TRBV5-1 with TRBJ2-7; 9 positions match TRBD1. The germline V gene has CDR1 SGHRS and CDR2 YFSETQ. This CDR3 is 15 amino acids long. DNA of the CDR3: TGCGCCAGCAGCAACGGGACAGGGTTATCCTTCGAGCAGTACTTC. Translating gives CASSNGTGLSFEQYF. Complete variable domain (other parts from reference TRBV5-1 and TRBJ2-7): KAGVTQTPRYLIKTRGQQVTLSCSPISGHRSVSWYQQTPGQGLQFLFEYFSETQRNKGNFPGRFSGRQFSNSRSEMNVSTLELGDSALYLCASSNGTGLSFEQYFGPGTRLTVT.

This chain joins TRBV5-1 and TRBJ2-7; D ambiguous. The V end lost 0 bases, the J end lost 0 bases, and 10 bases lay between the germline ends. This CDR3 has 15 amino acids. CDR1 SGHRS and CDR2 YFSETQ come from the germline V gene. The CDR3 bases are TGCGCCAGCAGCTTGGAACAGAGAAACTCCTACGAGCAGTACTTC. It is translated as CASSLEQRNSYEQYF.